The subject of this entry is one TCR beta chain. Its antigen is unidentified. The data were taken from a study of beta chain features in type 1 diabetes. Whole-study results and caveats: Lower insertion and higher deletion counts appeared at VDJ junctions in type 1 diabetes patients. For Type 1 diabetes patients, all four CD4+ subsets carried TCRB CDR3s that were moderately but significantly shorter. Here, the possible influence of HLA type (on TCRB rearrangement) remained unresolved.

Since all of the isolated RNA was reverse transcribed, expressed TCRB transcripts were what got sequenced. Measured with immunoSEQ multiplex PCR; TCRdb has only the in-frame clones, and not every one. The table has around 340,000 clones, roughly 8% seen once. The CDR3 totals 19 residues. Trimming cost V 0 bases and J 4 bases; bases outside gene matches: 9. CDR1 is SGDLS and CDR2 is YYNGEE in the germline V gene. Per donor, one heparinised blood draw averaged about 116 mL. This TCR was sampled from a woman between 18 and 29 years old in good health. The genes are TRBV9 and TRBJ2-5; 16 bases agree with TRBD2. The sequenced sample was central memory CD4+ T cells from blood. CDR3 in amino acids: CASSVGGLAGGLARETQYF. The CDR3 DNA reads TGTGCCAGCAGCGTAGGGGGACTAGCGGGAGGGTTGGCGAGAGAGACCCAGTACTTC.